One sample yielded the 27 T cell receptor beta chains listed below, sequenced in a study of blood T cell repertoires in COVID-19. Measured with immunoSEQ multiplex PCR; TCRdb has only the in-frame clones, and not every one. The sample has about 250,000 clones; around 82% are singletons. Sequencing was performed on PBMCs or T cells enriched from blood (not recorded which). These receptors were collected from a woman aged 35 to 49 who had been exposed to COVID-19.

The chain carries TRBV5-4 and TRBJ1-2; a possible D gene is TRBD1 (5 bases). The CDR3 is 15 amino acids. Trimming shortened V by 3 bases and J by 5 bases, and 17 bases separated the two germline ends. Germline values: CDR1 SGHNT, CDR2 YYREEE (reference sequence). Here the CDR3 DNA reads TGTGCCAGCAGCTCCTTTGGGGGGAACCCTTATGGCTACACCTTC. It is translated as CASSSFGGNPYGYTF.

This rearrangement joins TRBV9 to TRBJ1-4, with a possible D match to TRBD1 (6 bases). Germline V gene sequence: CDR1 SGDLS, CDR2 YYNGEE. There are 16 residues in the CDR3. V lost 4 bases and J lost 5, with 18 bases in between. The CDR3 sequence: CASSFHPGQENEKLFF. CDR3 nucleotides: TGTGCCAGCAGCTTTCATCCGGGACAAGAGAATGAAAAACTGTTTTTT.

The chain has TRBV27 and TRBJ2-2; D gene uncertain. This CDR3 is 12 amino acids long. Per the germline V gene, CDR1 is MNHEY and CDR2 is SMNVEV (reference sequence). Trimming cost V 3 bases and J 5 bases, with 4 bases left between them. CDR3 bases: TGTGCCAGCAGTTTCAGGACCGGGGAGCTGTTTTTT. It translates to CASSFRTGELFF.

V gene TRBV9 combines with J gene TRBJ1-3; D unresolved. The V gene's germline CDR1 is SGDLS and CDR2 YYNGEE. The V and J ends lost 3 bases and 0 bases respectively, with 22 bases between them. CDR3 length: 19 residues. CDR3 sequence: CASSEFYNALIDSGNTIYF. Written as DNA, the CDR3 is TGTGCCAGCAGCGAGTTTTATAACGCTCTTATAGACTCTGGAAACACCATATATTTT.

The chain is built from TRBV5-7 and TRBJ1-3; the D is unclear. TRBV5-7 is annotated as an ORF whose role is uncertain. Between the trimmed V and J ends, which lost 0 bases and 8 bases, there was a span of 6 bases. There are 12 residues in the CDR3. The CDR3 DNA follows: TGTGCCAGCAGCTTGGTCCCCGACACCATATATTTT. It specifies CASSLVPDTIYF.

This rearrangement joins TRBV29-1 to TRBJ2-1, with a possible D match to TRBD1 (5 bases). The CDR3 runs 13 residues. V lost 4 bases to trimming and J lost 2 bases, with 9 bases between them. CDR1 and CDR2 (germline): SQVTM, ANQGSEA. CDR3 bases: TGCAGCGTTGTTCCCAGGGCCTACAATGAGCAGTTCTTC. This codes for CSVVPRAYNEQFF.

This clone occurred once. The J gene is TRBJ1-2, the V gene TRBV4-2; the match to TRBD1 covers 8 bases. The CDR3 is 18 residues long. V lost 3 bases, J lost 2 bases, and 14 bases stayed unmatched. The germline V gene has CDR1 LGHNA and CDR2 YNFKEQ. CDR3 in DNA: TGTGCCAGCAGCCACCCGACAGGGGAGGAGTGGGGCAACTATGGCTACACCTTC. It translates to CASSHPTGEEWGNYGYTF.

This chain joins TRBV6-4 and TRBJ2-1; D uncertain. Trimming stripped 3 bases from V and 9 bases from J, with 12 bases between. The V gene's germline CDR1 is MRHNA and CDR2 SNTAGT. This CDR3 is built from 13 residues. DNA for the CDR3: TGTGCCAGCAGTGAGTATAGCTCTACTGAGCAGTTCTTC. Translating gives CASSEYSSTEQFF.

This chain connects TRBV2 to TRBJ1-4; 10 bases are shared with TRBD1. The CDR3 runs 15 residues. From germline, CDR1 is SNHLY and CDR2 FYNNEI. V was clipped by 5 bases and J by 8 bases; unmatched bases: 8. CDR3: CASSTGGTGAEKLFF. CDR3 coding DNA: TGTGCCAGCAGTACCGGGGGGACAGGGGCCGAAAAACTGTTTTTT.

The DNA for the CDR3 is TGTGCCAGCAGCTCCAGCGGGGGGTACCAAGAGACCCAGTACTTC. Translated, it gives CASSSSGGYQETQYF. The chain couples TRBV3-1 (or the pseudogene TRBV3-2) to TRBJ2-5, with 9 bases aligning to TRBD2. V shed 5 bases, J shed 0 bases, and the junction held 4 bases outside the gene matches. CDR1 LGHDT and CDR2 YNNKEL come from the germline V gene (reference sequence). The CDR3 has 15 residues.

The chain carries TRBV7-2 and TRBJ2-1; TRBD2 matches 14 bases. The germline V gene encodes CDR1 SGHTA and CDR2 FQGNSA. V shed 3 bases, J shed 8 bases, and the junction held 9 bases outside the gene matches. This CDR3 is built from 17 residues. The CDR3 loop reads CASSFITGLAGDDEQFF. CDR3 DNA: TGTGCCAGCAGCTTTATCACGGGACTAGCGGGGGATGATGAGCAGTTCTTC.

V and J are TRBV11-1 and TRBJ2-5, with D hard to call. Germline assignment: CDR1 SGHAT and CDR2 FQDESV (reference sequence). V was clipped by 6 bases and J by 1 base, with 12 bases between them. CDR3 size: 14 residues. In DNA, the CDR3 is TGTGCCAGCAGACCCACCTGGCCCCAAGAGACCCAGTACTTC. Amino acid sequence: CASRPTWPQETQYF.

This clone was seen once. The CDR3 DNA reads as TGTGCCAGCAGCTTGCGACAAAGCCTAACCACAGATACGCAGTATTTT. Protein sequence: CASSLRQSLTTDTQYF. The V gene is TRBV7-6, the J gene TRBJ2-3; D remains unclear. In germline, CDR1 is SGHVS, CDR2 FNYEAQ. The CDR3 consists of 16 residues. Trimming pared 3 bases from V and 2 bases from J, leaving 15 bases between.

CDR3 protein: CATKATGIWQGYTF. DNA for the CDR3: TGTGCCACCAAAGCGACAGGGATTTGGCAGGGCTACACCTTC. V gene TRBV6-5 combines with J gene TRBJ1-2; 7 positions agree with TRBD1. The junction had 16 bases not matched to a gene; V was cut back by 10 bases and J by 8 bases. The CDR3 consists of 14 residues. Germline V gene lookup returns CDR1 MNHEY and CDR2 SVGAGI.

The chain uses TRBV19 and TRBJ2-3; TRBD2 is a possible D gene (7 bases). The CDR3 totals 16 residues. The ends were cut back, 6 bases at V and 4 bases at J, with 20 bases in the middle. The germline gives CDR1 LNHDA, CDR2 SQIVND (reference sequence). The CDR3 loop reads CASSPYGGGQSDTQYF. CDR3 DNA sequence: TGTGCCAGTAGCCCCTATGGGGGGGGGCAGTCAGATACGCAGTATTTT.

This rearrangement joins TRBV11-1 to TRBJ1-1, with D possibly TRBD1 on 5 matching bases. Germline loops: CDR1 SGHAT, CDR2 FQDESV (reference sequence). The CDR3 covers 14 residues. Trimming took 5 bases from V and 6 from J, leaving 16 bases between them. The DNA of the CDR3 is TGTGCCAGCAGCCCCTGGGGCAACCGAGCTGAAGCTTTCTTT. It yields the protein CASSPWGNRAEAFF.

The chain has TRBV25-1 and TRBJ1-4, with D tentatively TRBD1 (6 bases). This CDR3 has 14 amino acids. Trimming shortened V by 6 bases and J by 7 bases, and 15 bases separated the two germline ends. CDR1 and CDR2 from the germline V gene are MGHDK and SYGVNS. This CDR3 is CASRIGGVGEKLFF. The CDR3 nucleotides are TGTGCCAGCAGAATAGGGGGGGTTGGTGAAAAACTGTTTTTT.

This chain connects TRBV6-2 or TRBV6-3 to TRBJ2-5; 12 bases match TRBD2. V gave up 2 bases and J gave up 1 base; unmatched junction bases: 5. The CDR3 has 17 residues. Germline V gene sequence: CDR1 MNHEY, CDR2 SVGEGT. The CDR3: CASSYLLAGGLQETQYF. The CDR3 DNA reads as TGTGCCAGCAGTTACCTCCTAGCGGGGGGGCTCCAAGAGACCCAGTACTTC.

The CDR3: CASSPTRGPETQYF. In DNA, the CDR3 is TGTGCCAGTAGTCCAACGAGGGGGCCGGAGACCCAGTACTTC. This rearrangement joins TRBV19 to TRBJ2-5; 7 bases are a match to TRBD1. The trim removed 5 bases at V and 5 bases at J, leaving 8 bases unmatched. Germline V lookup: CDR1 LNHDA, CDR2 SQIVND (reference sequence). The CDR3 spans 14 residues.

V gene TRBV25-1 combines with J gene TRBJ1-1, with 7 bases matching TRBD1. The CDR3 consists of 14 residues. Germline V gene lookup returns CDR1 MGHDK and CDR2 SYGVNS. V was pared by 1 base and J by 3 bases, with 2 bases of the junction left unmatched. The CDR3 DNA sequence: TGTGCCAGCAGTGAATGGGACAGCTACACTGAAGCTTTCTTT. Its translation is CASSEWDSYTEAFF.

J is TRBJ2-2 and V is TRBV4-1; 10 nucleotides line up with TRBD2. V dropped 3 bases and J dropped 3; count of bases not matched to a gene: 7. The CDR3 loop spans 17 amino acids. The germline gives CDR1 MGHRA, CDR2 YSYEKL. CDR3 protein: CASSHSTSGVYTGELFF. The CDR3 DNA is TGCGCCAGCAGCCACAGTACTAGCGGGGTGTACACCGGGGAGCTGTTTTTT.

V gene TRBV6-1 combines with J gene TRBJ2-1; 9 nucleotides align to TRBD2. Germline CDR1 and CDR2: MNHNS and SASEGT. The trim removed 4 bases at V and 0 bases at J, leaving 10 bases unmatched. The CDR3 extends over 18 amino acids. In DNA, the CDR3 is TGTGCCAGCAGTGGAAAGCGGGGGGCACCCAGCTCCTACAATGAGCAGTTCTTC. It codes for CASSGKRGAPSSYNEQFF.

The V call is TRBV27, the J call TRBJ2-7, with a possible D match to TRBD1 (5 bases). Germline-derived CDR1 and CDR2 are MNHEY and SMNVEV (reference sequence). This CDR3 contains 13 residues. V dropped 5 bases and J dropped 4 bases, with 12 bases sitting between them. CDR3 loop: CASSQGPPYEQYF. DNA of the CDR3: TGTGCCAGCAGTCAGGGTCCCCCTTACGAGCAGTACTTC.

The rearrangement links TRBV7-3 to TRBJ1-1; D call uncertain. The CDR3 runs 17 residues. From germline, CDR1 is SGHTA and CDR2 FQGTGA. The V and J ends lost 6 bases and 4 bases respectively, with 24 bases between them. For the CDR3, the DNA is TGTGCCAGCAGATTATCCCCCGTGGGATGGGAGAGCACTGAAGCTTTCTTT. Translated: CASRLSPVGWESTEAFF. Complete variable domain (other parts from reference TRBV7-3 and TRBJ1-1): GAGVSQTPSNKVTEKGKYVELRCDPISGHTALYWYRQSLGQGPEFLIYFQGTGAADDSGLPNDRFFAVRPEGSVSTLKIQRTERGDSAVYLCASRLSPVGWESTEAFFGQGTRLTVV.

In its sample, this clone was seen a few times. The V call is TRBV5-1, the J call TRBJ2-1; tentatively, D is TRBD1 (6 bases). The CDR3 length is 14 residues. Germline assignment: CDR1 SGHRS and CDR2 YFSETQ. Deletions cut 1 base from V and 8 bases from J, with 13 bases between. CDR3 DNA: TGCGCCAGCAGCTTGCGGCAGGGACACTATGAGCAGTTCTTC. Its translation is CASSLRQGHYEQFF.

This chain uses TRBV20-1 with TRBJ1-6; a possible D gene is TRBD1 (5 bases). The CDR3 has 11 amino acids. V shed 5 bases and J shed 14 bases, with 13 bases lying between them. In germline, CDR1 is DFQATT, CDR2 SNEGSKA (reference sequence). The CDR3 bases are TGCAGTGCTTCAACCTCGGGGGCCCTCCACTTT. Its protein product is CSASTSGALHF.

The chain recombines TRBV3-1 (or the pseudogene TRBV3-2) with TRBJ1-1; 7 nucleotides match TRBD1. Germline V lookup: CDR1 LGHDT, CDR2 YNNKEL (reference sequence). With V trimmed by 3 bases and J by 6 bases, 4 bases remained unmatched. The CDR3 covers 13 residues. For the CDR3, the DNA is TGTGCCAGCAGCCATAGGGGGCGGCCTGAAGCTTTCTTT. Protein: CASSHRGRPEAFF.